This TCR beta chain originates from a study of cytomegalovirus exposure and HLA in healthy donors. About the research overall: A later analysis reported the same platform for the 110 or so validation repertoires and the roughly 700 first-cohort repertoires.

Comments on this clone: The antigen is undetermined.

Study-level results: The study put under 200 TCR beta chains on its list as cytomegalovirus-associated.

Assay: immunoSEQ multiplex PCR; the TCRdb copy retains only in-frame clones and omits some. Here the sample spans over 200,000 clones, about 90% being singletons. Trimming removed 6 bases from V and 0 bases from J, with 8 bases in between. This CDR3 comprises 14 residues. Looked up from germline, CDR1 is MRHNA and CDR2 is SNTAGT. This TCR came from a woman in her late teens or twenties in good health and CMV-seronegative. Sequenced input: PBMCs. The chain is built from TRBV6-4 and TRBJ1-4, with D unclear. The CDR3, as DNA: TGTGCCAGCAGAGCAAGTGCAACTAATGAAAAACTGTTTTTT. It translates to CASRASATNEKLFF.